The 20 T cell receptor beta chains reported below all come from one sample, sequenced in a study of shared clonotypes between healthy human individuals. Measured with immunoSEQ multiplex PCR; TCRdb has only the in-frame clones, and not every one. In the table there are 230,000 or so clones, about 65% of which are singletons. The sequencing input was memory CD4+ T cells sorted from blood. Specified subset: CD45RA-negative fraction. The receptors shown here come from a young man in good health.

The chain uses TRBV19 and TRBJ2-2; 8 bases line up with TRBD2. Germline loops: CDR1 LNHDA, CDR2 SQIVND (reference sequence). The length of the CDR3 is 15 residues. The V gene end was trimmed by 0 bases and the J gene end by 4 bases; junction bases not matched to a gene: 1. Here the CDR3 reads CASSIDAGGTGELFF. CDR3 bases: TGTGCCAGTAGTATAGACGCGGGAGGCACCGGGGAGCTGTTTTTT.

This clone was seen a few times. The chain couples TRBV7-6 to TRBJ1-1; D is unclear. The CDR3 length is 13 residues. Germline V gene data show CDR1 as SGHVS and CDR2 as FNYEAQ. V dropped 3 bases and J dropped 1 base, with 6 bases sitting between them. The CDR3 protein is CASSLVRNTEAFF. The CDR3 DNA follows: TGTGCCAGCAGCTTGGTCCGGAACACTGAAGCTTTCTTT. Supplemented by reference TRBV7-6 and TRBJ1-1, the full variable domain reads GAGVSQSPRYKVTKRGQDVALRCDPISGHVSLYWYRQALGQGPEFLTYFNYEAQQDKSGLPNDRFSAERPEGSISTLTIQRTEQRDSAMYRCASSLVRNTEAFFGQGTRLTVV.

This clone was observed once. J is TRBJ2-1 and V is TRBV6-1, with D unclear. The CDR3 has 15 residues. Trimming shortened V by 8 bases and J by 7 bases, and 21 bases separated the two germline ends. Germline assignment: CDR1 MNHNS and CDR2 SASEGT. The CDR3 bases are TGTGCCAGCTCCACCGGCCGAACCTGGTCAAATGAGCAGTTCTTC. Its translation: CASSTGRTWSNEQFF.

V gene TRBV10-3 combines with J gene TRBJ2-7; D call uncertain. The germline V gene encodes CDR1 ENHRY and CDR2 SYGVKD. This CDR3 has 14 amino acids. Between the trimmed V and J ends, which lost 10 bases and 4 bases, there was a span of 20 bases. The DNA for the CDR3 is TGTGCCAGCTCAAACTACGGGTCCACATACGAGCAGTACTTC. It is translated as CASSNYGSTYEQYF.

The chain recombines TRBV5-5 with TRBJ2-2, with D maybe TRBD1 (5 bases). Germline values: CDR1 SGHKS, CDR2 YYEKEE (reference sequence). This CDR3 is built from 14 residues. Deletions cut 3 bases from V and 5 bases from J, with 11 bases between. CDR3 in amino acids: CASSSIRGTGELFF. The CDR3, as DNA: TGTGCCAGCAGCTCCATTAGGGGAACCGGGGAGCTGTTTTTT.

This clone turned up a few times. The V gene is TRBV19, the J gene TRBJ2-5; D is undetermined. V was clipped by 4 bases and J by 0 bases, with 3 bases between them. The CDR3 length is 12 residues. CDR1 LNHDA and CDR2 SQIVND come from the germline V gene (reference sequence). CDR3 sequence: CASSTYQETQYF. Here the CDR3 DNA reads TGTGCCAGTAGTACGTACCAAGAGACCCAGTACTTC.

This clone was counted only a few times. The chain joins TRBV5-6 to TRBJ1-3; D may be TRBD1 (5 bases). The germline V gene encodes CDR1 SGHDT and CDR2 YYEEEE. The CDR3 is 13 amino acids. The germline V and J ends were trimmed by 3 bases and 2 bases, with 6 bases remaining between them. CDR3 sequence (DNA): TGTGCCAGCAGCTCCAGGGCTGGAAACACCATATATTTT. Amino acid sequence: CASSSRAGNTIYF.

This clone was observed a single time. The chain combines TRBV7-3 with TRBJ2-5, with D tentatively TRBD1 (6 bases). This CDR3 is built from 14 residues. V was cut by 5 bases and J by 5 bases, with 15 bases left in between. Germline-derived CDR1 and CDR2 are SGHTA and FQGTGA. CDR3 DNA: TGTGCCAGCAGCCCTCTAGGGGGTGTGGAGACCCAGTACTTC. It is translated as CASSPLGGVETQYF. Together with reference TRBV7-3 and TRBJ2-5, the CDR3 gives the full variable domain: GAGVSQTPSNKVTEKGKYVELRCDPISGHTALYWYRQSLGQGPEFLIYFQGTGAADDSGLPNDRFFAVRPEGSVSTLKIQRTERGDSAVYLCASSPLGGVETQYFGPGTRLLVL.

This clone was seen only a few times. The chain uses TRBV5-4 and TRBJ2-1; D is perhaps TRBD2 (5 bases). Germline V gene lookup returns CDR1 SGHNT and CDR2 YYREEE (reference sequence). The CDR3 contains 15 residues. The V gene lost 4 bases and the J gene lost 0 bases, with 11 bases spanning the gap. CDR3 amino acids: CASSEDSSSYNEQFF. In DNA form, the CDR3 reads TGTGCCAGCAGCGAGGACTCAAGCTCCTACAATGAGCAGTTCTTC. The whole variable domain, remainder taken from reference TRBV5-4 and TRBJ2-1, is ETGVTQSPTHLIKTRGQQVTLRCSSQSGHNTVSWYQQALGQGPQFIFQYYREEENGRGNFPPRFSGLQFPNYSSELNVNALELDDSALYLCASSEDSSSYNEQFFGPGTRLTVL.

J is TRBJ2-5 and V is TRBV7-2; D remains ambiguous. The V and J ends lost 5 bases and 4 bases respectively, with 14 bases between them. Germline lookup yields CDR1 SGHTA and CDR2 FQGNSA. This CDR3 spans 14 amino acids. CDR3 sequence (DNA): TGTGCCAGCAGCCCTTACGACGGTGGAGAGACCCAGTACTTC. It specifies CASSPYDGGETQYF. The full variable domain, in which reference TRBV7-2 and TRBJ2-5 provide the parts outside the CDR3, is GAGVSQSPSNKVTEKGKDVELRCDPISGHTALYWYRQSLGQGLEFLIYFQGNSAPDKSGLPSDRFSAERTGGSVSTLTIQRTQQEDSAVYLCASSPYDGGETQYFGPGTRLLVL.

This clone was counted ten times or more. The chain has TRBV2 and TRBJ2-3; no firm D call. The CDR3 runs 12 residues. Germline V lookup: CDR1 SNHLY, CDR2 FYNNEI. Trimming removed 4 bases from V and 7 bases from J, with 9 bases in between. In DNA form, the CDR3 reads TGTGCCAGCAGTGTCGAGACAAATACGCAGTATTTT. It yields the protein CASSVETNTQYF.

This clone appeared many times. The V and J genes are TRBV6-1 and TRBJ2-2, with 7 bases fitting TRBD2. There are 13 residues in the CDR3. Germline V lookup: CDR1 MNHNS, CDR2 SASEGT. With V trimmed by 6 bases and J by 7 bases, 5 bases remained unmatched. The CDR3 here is CASRRGTNGELFF. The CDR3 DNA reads TGTGCCAGCAGACGTGGGACTAACGGGGAGCTGTTTTTT.

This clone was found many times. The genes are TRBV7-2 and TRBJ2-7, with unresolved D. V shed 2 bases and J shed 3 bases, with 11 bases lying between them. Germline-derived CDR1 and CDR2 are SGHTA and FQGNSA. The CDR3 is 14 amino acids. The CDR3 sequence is CASSLSLGFYEQYF. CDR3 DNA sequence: TGTGCCAGCAGCTTATCCTTAGGATTCTACGAGCAGTACTTC. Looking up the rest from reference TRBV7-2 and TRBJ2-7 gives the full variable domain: GAGVSQSPSNKVTEKGKDVELRCDPISGHTALYWYRQSLGQGLEFLIYFQGNSAPDKSGLPSDRFSAERTGGSVSTLTIQRTQQEDSAVYLCASSLSLGFYEQYFGPGTRLTVT.

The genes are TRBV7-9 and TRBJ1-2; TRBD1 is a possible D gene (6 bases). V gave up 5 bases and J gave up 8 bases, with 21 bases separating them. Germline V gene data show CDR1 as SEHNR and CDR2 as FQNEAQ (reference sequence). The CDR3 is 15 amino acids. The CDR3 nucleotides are TGTGCCAGCAGCCTCGCGCAAGGGGGATTTGGAGGCTACACCTTC. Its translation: CASSLAQGGFGGYTF.

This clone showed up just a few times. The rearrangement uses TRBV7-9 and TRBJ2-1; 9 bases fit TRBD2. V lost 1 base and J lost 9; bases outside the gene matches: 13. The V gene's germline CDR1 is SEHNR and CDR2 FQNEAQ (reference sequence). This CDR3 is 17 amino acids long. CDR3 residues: CASSLDPGLAGPREQFF. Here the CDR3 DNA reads TGTGCCAGCAGCTTAGATCCAGGGCTAGCGGGGCCCCGTGAGCAGTTCTTC.

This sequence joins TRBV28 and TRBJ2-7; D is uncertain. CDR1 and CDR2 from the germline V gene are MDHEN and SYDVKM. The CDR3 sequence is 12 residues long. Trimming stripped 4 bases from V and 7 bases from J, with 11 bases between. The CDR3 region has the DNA TGTGCCAGCAGTTACAGCCCGAGGGAGCAGTACTTC. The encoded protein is CASSYSPREQYF.

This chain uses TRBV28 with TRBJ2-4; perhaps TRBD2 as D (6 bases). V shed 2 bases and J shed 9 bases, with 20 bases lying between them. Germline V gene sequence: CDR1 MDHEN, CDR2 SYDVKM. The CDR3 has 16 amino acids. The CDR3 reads CASSLRPRVAGFIQYF. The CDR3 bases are TGTGCCAGCAGTTTACGGCCTCGGGTGGCGGGGTTCATTCAGTACTTC. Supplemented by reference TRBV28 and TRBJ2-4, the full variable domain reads DVKVTQSSRYLVKRTGEKVFLECVQDMDHENMFWYRQDPGLGLRLIYFSYDVKMKEKGDIPEGYSVSREKKERFSLILESASTNQTSMYLCASSLRPRVAGFIQYFGAGTRLSVL.

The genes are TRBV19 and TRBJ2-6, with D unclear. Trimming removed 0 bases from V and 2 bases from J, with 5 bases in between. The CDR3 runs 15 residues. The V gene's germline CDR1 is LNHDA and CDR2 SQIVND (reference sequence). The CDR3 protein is CASSIEQTGANVLTF. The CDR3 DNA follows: TGTGCCAGTAGTATAGAACAAACTGGGGCCAACGTCCTGACTTTC.

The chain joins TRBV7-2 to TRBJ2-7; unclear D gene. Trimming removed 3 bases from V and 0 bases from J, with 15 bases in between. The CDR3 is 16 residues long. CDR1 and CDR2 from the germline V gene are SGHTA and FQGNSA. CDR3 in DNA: TGTGCCAGCAGCTTTAACCCCCTATTGAGCTCCTACGAGCAGTACTTC. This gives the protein CASSFNPLLSSYEQYF.

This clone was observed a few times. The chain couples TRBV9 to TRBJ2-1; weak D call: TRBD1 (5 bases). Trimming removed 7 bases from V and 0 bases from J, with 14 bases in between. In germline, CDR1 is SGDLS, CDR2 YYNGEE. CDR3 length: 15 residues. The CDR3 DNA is TGTGCCAGCGACAGTAAGCCTAGCTCCTACAATGAGCAGTTCTTC. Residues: CASDSKPSSYNEQFF. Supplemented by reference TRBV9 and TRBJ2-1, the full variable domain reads DSGVTQTPKHLITATGQRVTLRCSPRSGDLSVYWYQQSLDQGLQFLIQYYNGEERAKGNILERFSAQQFPDLHSELNLSSLELGDSALYFCASDSKPSSYNEQFFGPGTRLTVL.